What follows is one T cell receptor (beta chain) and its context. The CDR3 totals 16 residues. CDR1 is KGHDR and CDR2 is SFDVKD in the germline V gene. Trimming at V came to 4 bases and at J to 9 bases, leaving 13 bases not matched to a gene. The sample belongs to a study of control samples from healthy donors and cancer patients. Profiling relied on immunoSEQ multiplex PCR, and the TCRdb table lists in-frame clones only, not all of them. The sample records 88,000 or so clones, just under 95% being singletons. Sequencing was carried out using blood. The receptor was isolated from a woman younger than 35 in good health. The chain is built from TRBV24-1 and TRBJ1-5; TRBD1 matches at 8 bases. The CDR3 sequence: CATSESGQGTGRPQHF. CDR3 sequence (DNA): TGTGCCACCAGTGAGTCAGGACAGGGAACGGGGAGGCCCCAGCATTTT.